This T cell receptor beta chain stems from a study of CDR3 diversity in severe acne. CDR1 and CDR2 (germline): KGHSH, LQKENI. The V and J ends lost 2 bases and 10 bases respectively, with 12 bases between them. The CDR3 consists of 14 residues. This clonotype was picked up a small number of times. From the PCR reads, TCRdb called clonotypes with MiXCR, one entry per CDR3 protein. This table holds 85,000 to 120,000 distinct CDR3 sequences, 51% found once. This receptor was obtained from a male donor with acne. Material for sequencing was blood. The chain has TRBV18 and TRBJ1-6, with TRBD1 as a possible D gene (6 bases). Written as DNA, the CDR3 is TGTGCCAGCTCACCAGCAGGGGAGGGCTCACCCCTCCACTTT. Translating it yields CASSPAGEGSPLHF.